What follows are 16 T cell receptor beta chains derived from one specimen sequenced in a study of cytomegalovirus exposure and HLA in healthy donors. The study ran its PCR with 60 Vbeta and 13 Jbeta primers. Clones were sequenced by immunoSEQ multiplex PCR, and TCRdb holds only the in-frame ones, with some missing. Found here are about 100,000 clones, 70% to 90% of them singletons; the top ten hold 2% to 3%. The sample was PBMCs. All receptors derive from a man aged 40-50 years in good health and CMV-seronegative.

V gene TRBV10-3 combines with J gene TRBJ2-7, with a weak D call TRBD1 (6 bases). Germline assignment: CDR1 ENHRY and CDR2 SYGVKD. The length of the CDR3 is 13 residues. V gave up 8 bases and J gave up 4 bases, with 15 bases separating them. CDR3: CAIGEQGLYEQYF. The CDR3 DNA reads TGTGCCATCGGGGAACAGGGTCTATACGAGCAGTACTTC.

The chain couples TRBV5-5 to TRBJ1-2, with 8 bases that match TRBD1. Germline V gene data show CDR1 as SGHKS and CDR2 as YYEKEE (reference sequence). V shed 4 bases, J shed 4 bases, and the junction held 6 bases outside the gene matches. This CDR3 spans 14 amino acids. This CDR3 reads CASSTDRDLYGYTF. CDR3 nucleotides: TGTGCCAGCAGCACGGACAGGGATCTCTATGGCTACACCTTC.

This sequence joins TRBV7-9 and TRBJ1-2; D remains ambiguous. CDR3 length equals 13 residues. Trimming took off 6 bases at V and 6 bases at J, with 14 bases between the two ends. Germline assignment: CDR1 SEHNR and CDR2 FQNEAQ (reference sequence). CDR3 residues: CASSPNLSDGYTF. The CDR3 DNA reads TGTGCCAGCAGTCCGAACCTCTCGGATGGCTACACCTTC.

The CDR3, as DNA: TGTGCCAGCAGCCCTAGTCGGTCTAGCGGGCGGGAGACCCAGTACTTC. As protein: CASSPSRSSGRETQYF. This rearrangement joins TRBV7-2 to TRBJ2-5; 8 bases map to TRBD2. Per germline, CDR1 SGHTA and CDR2 FQGNSA. The V and J ends lost 5 bases and 5 bases, in that order; junction bases with no gene match: 13. This CDR3 spans 16 amino acids.

The sample holds one count of this clone. CDR3 sequence reads: CAIRVGTEAFF. CDR3 sequence (DNA): TGTGCCATCCGGGTGGGCACTGAAGCTTTCTTT. The rearrangement uses TRBV10-3 and TRBJ1-1; D not resolved. The CDR3 loop spans 11 amino acids. Germline CDR1 and CDR2: ENHRY and SYGVKD. V lost 8 bases, J lost 4 bases, and 8 bases lay in between.

The rearrangement joins TRBV11-2 to TRBJ1-2; no firm D call. V was cut by 1 base and J by 6 bases, with 12 bases left in between. There are 14 residues in the CDR3. Germline V gives CDR1 SGHAT, CDR2 FQNNGV. This chain's CDR3 is CASSLGLAGDGYTF. CDR3 sequence (DNA): TGTGCCAGCAGCTTAGGTCTAGCAGGAGATGGCTACACCTTC.

The V gene is TRBV6-1, the J gene TRBJ1-1, with TRBD1 matching over 11 bases. This CDR3 has 14 residues. The germline V gene encodes CDR1 MNHNS and CDR2 SASEGT. Germline trimming cut 1 base from V and 11 bases from J; bases unmatched to any gene: 6. Here the CDR3 DNA reads TGTGCCAGCAGTGAAGTGGACAGGGGGCGTTCGGCTTTCTTT. Protein sequence: CASSEVDRGRSAFF.

This chain uses TRBV29-1 with TRBJ2-3, with 7 bases identical to TRBD2. This CDR3 is built from 15 residues. The germline V gene has CDR1 SQVTM and CDR2 ANQGSEA. The junction had 4 bases not matched to a gene; V was cut back by 0 bases and J by 1 base. In nucleotides, the CDR3 is TGCAGCGTTGAAGAATCGGGACTACGCACAGATACGCAGTATTTT. It codes for CSVEESGLRTDTQYF.

V gene TRBV9 combines with J gene TRBJ2-7; no reliable D call. The CDR3 consists of 14 residues. CDR1 SGDLS and CDR2 YYNGEE come from the germline V gene. Trimming took off 0 bases at V and 2 bases at J, with 9 bases between the two ends. CDR3 amino acids: CASSVGGRTYEQYF. For the CDR3, the DNA is TGTGCCAGCAGCGTAGGTGGCAGAACCTACGAGCAGTACTTC.

This chain's CDR3 is CASSALAGKGDTQYF. The CDR3 nucleotides read TGTGCCAGCAGCGCTCTAGCGGGGAAAGGAGATACGCAGTATTTT. The V call is TRBV9, the J call TRBJ2-3; 9 positions agree with TRBD2. In germline, CDR1 is SGDLS, CDR2 YYNGEE. The CDR3 runs 15 residues. The trim removed 3 bases at V and 5 bases at J, leaving 7 bases unmatched.

The rearrangement links TRBV2 to TRBJ2-5; 11 bases align to TRBD2. The V gene's germline CDR1 is SNHLY and CDR2 FYNNEI. The junction had 6 bases not matched to a gene; V was cut back by 2 bases and J by 7 bases. The CDR3 loop spans 15 amino acids. CDR3 nucleotides: TGTGCCAGCAGTGAAATAGCGGGGGGGGTGGGGACCCAGTACTTC. Its translation is CASSEIAGGVGTQYF.

The chain couples TRBV11-1 to TRBJ2-1; no reliable D call. CDR1 and CDR2 from the germline V gene are SGHAT and FQDESV (reference sequence). The CDR3 covers 16 residues. With 1 base removed from V and 1 base from J, the gap between germline ends came to 11 bases. As DNA, the CDR3 is TGTGCCAGCAGCTTAGTGGTGGGCCAGTCCTACAATGAGCAGTTCTTC. It specifies CASSLVVGQSYNEQFF.

This chain connects TRBV29-1 to TRBJ1-5, with D maybe TRBD1 (6 bases). Germline V CDR1 and CDR2: SQVTM, ANQGSEA. V gave up 3 bases and J gave up 9 bases, with 15 bases separating them. This CDR3 is built from 13 residues. The CDR3 protein is CSVDQGSGRPQHF. The DNA for the CDR3 is TGCAGCGTTGACCAGGGGTCCGGACGGCCCCAGCATTTT.

The chain uses TRBV14 and TRBJ2-5, with D uncertain. The end of the DNA is better explained by TRBJ2-7, so the J call may be wrong. The CDR3 is made up of 9 amino acids. Germline V lookup: CDR1 SGHDN, CDR2 FVKESK. The DNA for the CDR3 is TGTGCCTGCTCCTACGAGCAGTACTTC. It is translated as CACSYEQYF.

The chain has TRBV5-1 and TRBJ2-5; 11 positions agree with TRBD2. The CDR3 length is 18 residues. V dropped 0 bases and J dropped 1; count of bases not matched to a gene: 8. CDR1 and CDR2 from the germline V gene are SGHRS and YFSETQ. CDR3 region: CASSLALASGGIQETQYF. The CDR3 nucleotides read TGCGCCAGCAGCTTGGCCCTGGCTAGCGGGGGGATCCAAGAGACCCAGTACTTC.

This chain connects TRBV18 to TRBJ2-7; 11 bases are shared with TRBD2. V lost 0 bases, J lost 7 bases, and 8 bases stayed unmatched. The length of the CDR3 is 16 residues. Germline CDR1 is KGHSH and CDR2 is LQKENI. CDR3 sequence reads: CASSPPASGGNGEQYF. The CDR3 region has the DNA TGTGCCAGCTCACCACCAGCTAGCGGGGGGAACGGTGAGCAGTACTTC.